This TCR beta chain was obtained from a study of identical twins. With regard to this clonotype: Its specificity is not known.

Study-wide results and limits: The authors drew conclusions from cross-sectional statistical analysis rather than following the same donors.

MiXCR, applied by TCRdb to the 5' RACE reads, yields one record per CDR3 protein. The table records 700,000 or so distinct CDR3 sequences, about 20% of them present only once. This sample also belongs to another study, concerning T cells expressing NK-cell markers. That report notes: HCMV serostatus: most of the eight sequenced donors positive, one negative. Certain NKG2C+ T cell clones were expanded, and their HCMV specificity remained unclear.

Material: PBMCs. This clonotype originated in a woman under 30 in good health.

CDR3 DNA: TGCGCCAGCAGCTCTTATGCTAACAATGAGCAGTTCTTC. Amino acid sequence: CASSSYANNEQFF. The genes are TRBV5-1 and TRBJ2-1; D remains unclear. Germline V gives CDR1 SGHRS, CDR2 YFSETQ. This CDR3 region has 13 residues. Trimming stripped 3 bases from V and 5 bases from J, with 9 bases between. The full variable domain, completed using reference TRBV5-1 and TRBJ2-1, is KAGVTQTPRYLIKTRGQQVTLSCSPISGHRSVSWYQQTPGQGLQFLFEYFSETQRNKGNFPGRFSGRQFSNSRSEMNVSTLELGDSALYLCASSSYANNEQFFGPGTRLTVL.